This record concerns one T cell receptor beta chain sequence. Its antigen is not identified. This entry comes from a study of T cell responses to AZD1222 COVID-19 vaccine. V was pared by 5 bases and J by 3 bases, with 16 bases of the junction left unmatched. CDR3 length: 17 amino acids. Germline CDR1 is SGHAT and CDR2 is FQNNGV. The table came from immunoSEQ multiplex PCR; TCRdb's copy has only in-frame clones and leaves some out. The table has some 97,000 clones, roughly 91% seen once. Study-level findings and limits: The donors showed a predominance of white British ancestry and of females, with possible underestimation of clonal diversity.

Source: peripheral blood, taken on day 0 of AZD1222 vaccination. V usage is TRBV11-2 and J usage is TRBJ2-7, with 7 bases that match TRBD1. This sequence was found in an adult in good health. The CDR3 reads CASSPQPATGKIYEQYF. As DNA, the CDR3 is TGTGCCAGCAGCCCCCAGCCTGCGACAGGGAAGATCTACGAGCAGTACTTC.